This T cell receptor beta chain comes out of a study of tumor-infiltrating lymphocytes in primary liver carcinoma. As for the study in general: The study reported T1-T3 N0M0 tumors spanning 4.2 to 10 cm. Sequenced samples came back with roughly 3.5 to 7.13 million productive TCRbeta reads, and the counts looked alike across tissue types. Study-level points and caveats: A significantly higher top-250-clone fraction was found in tumors than in blood (p = 0.039).

A remark on this clonotype: Its antigen is unknown. A much larger clone is a single base away; this may be a read error.

Unsorted whole blood supplied the RNA, and germline DNA was extracted too. Around 4 milliliters of peripheral blood were drawn presurgically. Total RNA amounting to roughly 450 ng was the source from which TCR beta cDNA was made with a constant-region primer. The TCR beta library was amplified through three nested multiplex PCR rounds in a modified ARM-PCR procedure. Use of TRBV1-TRBV30 forward primers with a C-beta reverse primer characterized the first two PCR rounds, which lasted 10 cycles each. TCRdb re-analysed the multiplex PCR reads in MiXCR, keeping a single row per CDR3 protein. Of 330,000 or so distinct CDR3 sequences in the sample, approximately 65% were seen once. Germline V gene lookup returns CDR1 MNHEY and CDR2 SVGAGI. This CDR3 has 14 residues.

The receptor was isolated from a man aged 40-49 years with primary liver carcinoma and hepatitis B virus infection. Source material: peripheral blood. The genes are TRBV6-5 and TRBJ1-1; 8 nucleotides line up with TRBD1. The CDR3 reads CASNYGTGYTEAFF. Written as DNA, the CDR3 is TGTGCCAGCAATTACGGGACAGGCTACACTGAAGCTTTCTTT.